These T cell receptor beta chains were read from a single sample in a study of cytomegalovirus exposure and HLA in healthy donors. Libraries were prepared by immunoSEQ multiplex PCR; TCRdb keeps only in-frame clonotypes and omits some of them. The table shows some 130,000 clones, with over 60% occurring only once. The sample comprised PBMCs. The receptors come from a male donor in good health and CMV-seropositive. Each CDR3 is given with its conserved first and last residue. A D gene is named only where the DNA matches it firmly. The listing skips clone size in some rows; elsewhere it reads once, few, many or a size class.

J	V	size	D	CDR3	DNA
TRBJ2-2	TRBV7-3	-	TRBD1	CASSLGTGAGELFF	TGTGCCAGCAGCTTAGGGACAGGGGCCGGGGAGCTGTTTTTT
TRBJ2-7	TRBV28	-	-	CASSFRLKLSYEQYF	TGTGCCAGCAGTTTCCGACTGAAGCTCTCCTACGAGCAGTACTTC
TRBJ2-4	TRBV6-1	-	-	CASSEEDGAGWNIQYF	TGTGCCAGCAGTGAAGAGGACGGAGCGGGTTGGAACATTCAGTACTTC
TRBJ2-1	TRBV9	-	TRBD1	CASSPPTGGEQFF	TGTGCCAGCAGCCCGCCGACAGGGGGTGAGCAGTTCTTC
TRBJ2-5	TRBV9	-	-	CASSVEGARGQMQETQYF	TGTGCCAGCAGCGTAGAGGGAGCCCGAGGACAGATGCAAGAGACCCAGTACTTC
TRBJ1-2	TRBV19	-	-	CASSSTGYPDGYTF	TGTGCCAGTAGTAGTACAGGCTATCCGGACGGCTACACCTTC
TRBJ2-5	TRBV30	-	-	CAWSVVGSGSRYF	-
TRBJ2-7	TRBV5-4	-	TRBD2	CASSVGTSGTYEQYF	TGTGCCAGCAGCGTCGGGACTAGCGGGACCTACGAGCAGTACTTC
TRBJ2-3	TRBV28	once	TRBD2	CASSRRLADTQYF	TGTGCCAGCAGTCGAAGACTAGCCGATACGCAGTATTTT
TRBJ2-2	TRBV7-6	-	-	CASSSGGAAGELFF	TGTGCCAGCAGCTCCGGTGGGGCAGCGGGGGAGCTGTTTTTT
TRBJ1-1	TRBV7-2	few	-	CASSLAPRGTEAFF	TGTGCCAGCAGCTTAGCGCCCAGAGGAACTGAAGCTTTCTTT
TRBJ2-3	TRBV11-2	-	-	CASSFPRVGTDTQYF	TGTGCCAGCAGCTTCCCCAGGGTAGGGACAGATACGCAGTATTTT
TRBJ2-2	TRBV25-1	-	-	CASITGTGELFF	TGTGCCAGCATTACAGGGACCGGGGAGCTGTTTTTT
TRBJ2-3	TRBV10-3	-	-	CAIRAGGTAYSTDTQYF	TGTGCCATCAGGGCCGGAGGGACAGCCTATAGCACAGATACGCAGTATTTT
TRBJ2-2	TRBV9	few	TRBD2	CASSVETSGSRELFF	TGTGCCAGCAGCGTAGAGACTAGCGGGAGTAGGGAGCTGTTTTTT
TRBJ1-6	TRBV7-2	-	-	CASSLGLPDNSPLHF	TGTGCCAGCAGCTTAGGACTCCCAGATAATTCACCCCTCCACTTT
TRBJ1-4	TRBV4-2	-	-	CASSQDELSNEKLFF	TGTGCCAGCAGCCAAGATGAACTCTCTAATGAAAAACTGTTTTTT
TRBJ1-4	TRBV5-1	-	-	CASSLAREVATNEKLFF	TGCGCCAGCAGCTTGGCCCGGGAGGTCGCAACTAATGAAAAACTGTTTTTT
TRBJ2-5	TRBV5-4	few	TRBD1	CASSLGTAETQYF	TGTGCCAGCAGCCTAGGGACAGCGGAGACCCAGTACTTC
TRBJ1-6	TRBV19	-	TRBD1	CASSPQGANNSPLHF	TGTGCCAGTAGTCCCCAGGGGGCGAATAATTCACCCCTCCACTTT
TRBJ2-7	TRBV18	-	TRBD1	CASSLTGQGTEQYF	TGTGCCAGCTCCCTCACGGGACAGGGGACCGAGCAGTACTTC
TRBJ1-5	TRBV28	-	-	CASRRVRGYSNQPQHF	TGTGCCAGCAGGAGAGTACGGGGGTATAGCAATCAGCCCCAGCATTTT
TRBJ1-5	TRBV19	-	-	CASSPSESNQPQHF	TGTGCCAGTAGCCCGAGCGAGAGCAATCAGCCCCAGCATTTT
TRBJ2-5	TRBV7-9	-	-	CASSLTQGKETQYF	TGTGCCAGCAGCTTAACCCAGGGGAAAGAGACCCAGTACTTC
TRBJ2-5	TRBV6-4	few	-	CASSDSERGPMYF	TGTGCCAGCAGTGATAGCGAACGGGGTCCGATGTACTTC
TRBJ2-1	TRBV30	few	TRBD2	CAWSANSGNEQFF	TGTGCCTGGAGCGCTAATAGCGGGAATGAGCAGTTCTTC
TRBJ2-5	TRBV7-6	few	-	CASGRGLHQTQYF	TGTGCCAGCGGGCGGGGACTCCATCAGACCCAGTACTTC
TRBJ2-7	TRBV6-1	-	-	CASRFQGITYEQYF	TGTGCCAGCAGGTTCCAGGGGATCACCTACGAGCAGTACTTC
TRBJ2-3	TRBV4-2	-	-	CASSQALSGTDTQYF	TGTGCCAGCAGCCAAGCCCTCTCTGGCACAGATACGCAGTATTTT
TRBJ2-1	TRBV18	-	TRBD2	CASSPTSGGANEQFF	TGTGCCAGCTCACCTACTAGCGGGGGGGCCAATGAGCAGTTCTTC
TRBJ1-2	TRBV5-1	-	TRBD1	CASSSGTDAYGYTF	TGCGCCAGCAGCTCCGGGACAGACGCGTATGGCTACACCTTC
TRBJ1-4	TRBV5-8	-	TRBD1	CASSTRDRFEKLFF	TGTGCCAGCAGCACAAGGGACAGATTTGAAAAACTGTTTTTT
TRBJ2-1	TRBV11-2	-	TRBD1	CASSPWDSTYNEQFF	TGTGCCAGCAGCCCCTGGGACAGTACCTACAATGAGCAGTTCTTC
TRBJ1-5	TRBV7-8	-	-	CASSSQGDQPQHF	TGTGCCAGCAGCTCACAGGGAGATCAGCCCCAGCATTTT
TRBJ2-3	TRBV7-3	-	TRBD2	CASSLGLAGTDTQYF	TGTGCCAGCAGCTTGGGACTAGCGGGGACAGATACGCAGTATTTT
TRBJ1-2	TRBV4-3	-	TRBD1	CASSQGTGTYGYTF	TGCGCCAGCAGCCAGGGGACAGGGACCTATGGCTACACCTTC
TRBJ2-1	TRBV11-2	-	TRBD1	CASSLGLRDRYYNEQFF	TGTGCCAGCAGCTTAGGCCTCCGGGACAGGTACTACAATGAGCAGTTCTTC
TRBJ2-1	TRBV2	-	-	CASSGGDEQFF	TGTGCCAGCAGTGGGGGAGATGAGCAGTTCTTC
TRBJ2-7	TRBV7-2	-	TRBD2	CASSSGLAVGEQYF	TGTGCCAGCAGCTCGGGACTAGCGGTAGGCGAGCAGTACTTC
TRBJ1-5	TRBV19	-	TRBD1	CASSITGGLNQPQHF	TGTGCCAGTAGTATAACAGGGGGCTTAAATCAGCCCCAGCATTTT
TRBJ1-1	TRBV5-4	-	TRBD1	CASSLAFSVGNRGLRF	TGTGCCAGCAGCTTGGCATTTTCGGTCGGAAACAGGGGGCTGCGATTT
TRBJ1-4	TRBV7-9	-	TRBD1	CSSRLQGAPGKLFF	TGTTCCAGCAGGCTACAGGGGGCGCCGGGTAAACTGTTTTTT
TRBJ1-1	TRBV7-2	-	-	CASSLGTVNTEAFF	TGTGCCAGCAGCTTAGGGACAGTTAACACTGAAGCTTTCTTT
TRBJ2-7	TRBV5-6	-	-	CASSLGGEQYF	TGTGCCAGCAGCTTAGGCGGCGAGCAGTACTTC